This entry concerns a single T cell receptor (beta chain). This entry comes from a study of blood T cell repertoires in COVID-19. Turning to the study itself: The United States, Italy and Spain supplied acute and convalescent COVID-19 samples. PBMCs, B-cell-depleted T cells, or T cells were the source of the cDNA or gDNA that made up the material.

The length of the CDR3 is 17 residues. The V segment lost 3 bases and the J segment 4 bases; nucleotides outside the gene matches: 9. Germline values: CDR1 LNHDA, CDR2 SQIVND (reference sequence). Seattle patients were enrolled while actively infected and followed longitudinally. Authors' methods: Estimation of nucleated cell counts was performed using reference gene primer amplification. Only in-frame clones appear in the TCRdb table, and some are missing; sequencing was by immunoSEQ multiplex PCR. V and J calls and clone size follow that table, whereas D and trimming were derived from the DNA. The table has about 95,000 clones, roughly 76% seen once.

V gene TRBV19 combines with J gene TRBJ1-4, with 9 positions matching TRBD1. The TCR comes from a man older than 75 with COVID-19, enrolled during active disease. The material sequenced was peripheral blood. CDR3 nucleotides: TGTGCCAGTAGTATTGGAACAACGGGACAGGGTAATGAAAAACTGTTTTTT. Translating it yields CASSIGTTGQGNEKLFF.